The 15 T cell receptor beta chains given below trace back to one sample, sequenced in a study of CD8 T cells in Susac syndrome. Random hexamers served to reverse transcribe about 0.45 to 1 ug RNA. TCRdb used MiXCR to reprocess the immunoSEQ multiplex PCR reads, holding one entry per CDR3 protein. This sample has roughly 110,000 distinct CDR3 sequences, with 94% found just once. Source material: CD8+ T cells from PBMCs. Every receptor here comes from a human donor with Susac syndrome.

This chain links TRBV3-1 with TRBJ1-2; 9 bases align to TRBD1. V shed 1 base and J 1 base; nucleotides not matched to a gene: 10. CDR1 LGHDT and CDR2 YNNKEL come from the germline V gene (reference sequence). The CDR3 loop spans 18 amino acids. CDR3 residues: CASSQVAAGTGRNYGYTF. The CDR3, as DNA: TGTGCCAGCAGCCAAGTTGCAGCCGGGACAGGGCGTAACTATGGCTACACCTTC. The whole variable domain, remainder taken from reference TRBV3-1 and TRBJ1-2, is DTAVSQTPKYLVTQMGNDKSIKCEQNLGHDTMYWYKQDSKKFLKIMFSYNNKELIINETVPNRFSPKSPDKAHLNLHINSLELGDSAVYFCASSQVAAGTGRNYGYTFGSGTRLTVV.

This clonotype appeared a single time. The rearrangement links TRBV12-3 or TRBV12-4 to TRBJ1-5, with TRBD1 matching 8 bases. Trimming removed 5 bases from V and 7 bases from J; junction bases left unmatched: 7. The length of the CDR3 is 14 residues. CDR3 amino acids: CASSGTGVIQPQHF. The CDR3 DNA is TGTGCCAGCAGTGGGACAGGTGTTATACAGCCCCAGCATTTT.

On this clonotype: The junction departs from germline at one end; a sequencing error may be responsible. V and J are TRBV5-1 and TRBJ2-1; D uncertain. The CDR3 length is 16 residues. The germline gives CDR1 SGHRS, CDR2 YFSETQ. The CDR3 DNA sequence: TGCGCCAGCAGCTTGGCCCCACAGCTCTCCGACAATGAGCAGTTCTTC. This translates into CASSLAPQLSDNEQFF.

This clonotype was seen just once. The chain is built from TRBV9 and TRBJ1-5, with a possible D match to TRBD1 (6 bases). This CDR3 has 13 residues. The V gene's germline CDR1 is SGDLS and CDR2 YYNGEE. V lost 7 bases and J 2 bases, leaving 10 bases between the germline ends. This chain's CDR3 is CASGRQGNQPQHF. DNA of the CDR3: TGTGCCAGCGGGCGACAGGGCAATCAGCCCCAGCATTTT.

CDR3 sequence reads: CASSFNRERSNEQFF. The CDR3 region has the DNA TGCGCCAGCAGCTTTAATCGGGAAAGGAGCAATGAGCAGTTCTTC. The chain combines TRBV5-1 with TRBJ2-1; D may be TRBD2 (5 bases). The V end lost 2 bases, the J end lost 6 bases, and 15 bases lay between the germline ends. The germline CDR1 and CDR2 sequences are SGHRS and YFSETQ. This CDR3 contains 15 residues.

The V call is TRBV5-1, the J call TRBJ1-6; tentative D call: TRBD1 (5 bases). Germline values: CDR1 SGHRS, CDR2 YFSETQ. The CDR3 has 16 amino acids. The V and J ends lost 2 bases and 6 bases respectively, with 15 bases between them. CDR3 nucleotides: TGCGCCAGCAGCTTAATCGGGACTGAGTCTAATTCACCCCTCCACTTT. Protein sequence: CASSLIGTESNSPLHF.

The chain joins TRBV2 to TRBJ2-2; possibly TRBD1 for D (6 bases). Trimming removed 5 bases at V and 6 bases at J, with 13 bases between. Germline assignment: CDR1 SNHLY and CDR2 FYNNEI. CDR3 length: 14 amino acids. This CDR3 is CASSRQASPGELFF. CDR3 bases: TGTGCCAGCAGTCGACAGGCGTCCCCCGGGGAGCTGTTTTTT.

This chain joins TRBV29-1 and TRBJ1-2; no definite D call. The V gene lost 1 base and the J gene lost 6 bases, with 9 bases spanning the gap. This CDR3 is built from 12 residues. Germline lookup yields CDR1 SQVTM and CDR2 ANQGSEA. CDR3 sequence reads: CSVEAGLHGYTF. In DNA, the CDR3 is TGCAGCGTTGAAGCTGGGCTGCATGGCTACACCTTC.

This clonotype was counted a single time. DNA of the CDR3: TGTGCCAGCAGCTTTAGTACCTACGAGCAGTACTTC. Translation: CASSFSTYEQYF. V usage is TRBV7-8 and J usage is TRBJ2-7; D uncertain. The ends were cut back, 3 bases at V and 2 bases at J, with 5 bases in the middle. This CDR3 contains 12 residues. Germline-derived CDR1 and CDR2 are SGHVS and FQNEAQ.

J is TRBJ1-1 and V is TRBV7-3; D gene unclear. The CDR3 totals 14 residues. V lost 1 base and J 2 bases, leaving 8 bases between the germline ends. The germline gives CDR1 SGHTA, CDR2 FQGTGA. The CDR3 loop is CASSLSTDNTEAFF. The CDR3 nucleotides are TGTGCCAGCAGCTTAAGTACTGATAACACTGAAGCTTTCTTT.

The chain uses TRBV15 and TRBJ1-1; 7 bases line up with TRBD1. The ends lost 4 bases at V and 0 bases at J; junction bases unmatched: 5. The CDR3 is made up of 15 amino acids. Germline V lookup: CDR1 LNHNV, CDR2 YYDKDF (reference sequence). The CDR3 sequence: CATSMLGGLNTEAFF. The CDR3 DNA reads TGTGCCACCAGCATGTTAGGGGGCTTGAACACTGAAGCTTTCTTT.

The chain combines TRBV2 with TRBJ1-5; no clear D gene. CDR3 size: 14 residues. V was trimmed by 3 bases and J by 7 bases, leaving 13 bases between them. From germline, CDR1 is SNHLY and CDR2 FYNNEI. CDR3 in amino acids: CASSDPGRGQPQHF. As DNA, the CDR3 is TGTGCCAGCAGTGACCCCGGCAGAGGCCAGCCCCAGCATTTT.

CDR3 in amino acids: CASSPGTAIHQPQHF. For the CDR3, the DNA is TGTGCCAGCTCACCTGGGACAGCGATTCATCAGCCCCAGCATTTT. The gene calls are TRBV18 and TRBJ1-5, with 7 nucleotides matching TRBD1. With V trimmed by 3 bases and J by 5 bases, 7 bases remained unmatched. Germline V gene lookup returns CDR1 KGHSH and CDR2 LQKENI. The CDR3 extends over 15 amino acids.

The J gene is TRBJ2-2, the V gene TRBV3-1, with D unresolved. The V and J ends lost 4 bases and 3 bases respectively, with 12 bases between them. This CDR3 contains 15 residues. The V gene's germline CDR1 is LGHDT and CDR2 YNNKEL (reference sequence). The CDR3 nucleotides read TGTGCCAGCAGCCCCGAGGCGATGTACACCGGGGAGCTGTTTTTT. Translating it yields CASSPEAMYTGELFF.

This sequence joins TRBV2 and TRBJ1-1; no clear D gene. With 8 bases removed from V and 5 bases from J, the gap between germline ends came to 15 bases. The CDR3 runs to 13 residues. Germline CDR1 reads SNHLY; CDR2 reads FYNNEI. CDR3 sequence (DNA): TGTGCCAGCTTCGAGATAAGTGAAACTGAAGCTTTCTTT. It yields the protein CASFEISETEAFF.